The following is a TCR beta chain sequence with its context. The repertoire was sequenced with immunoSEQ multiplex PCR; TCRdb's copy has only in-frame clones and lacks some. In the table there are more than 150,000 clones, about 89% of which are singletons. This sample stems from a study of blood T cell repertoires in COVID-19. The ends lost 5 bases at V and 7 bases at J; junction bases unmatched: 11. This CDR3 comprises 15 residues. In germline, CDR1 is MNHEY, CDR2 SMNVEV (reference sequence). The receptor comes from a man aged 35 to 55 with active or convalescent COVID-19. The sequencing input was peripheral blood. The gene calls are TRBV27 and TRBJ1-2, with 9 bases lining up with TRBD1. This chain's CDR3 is CASSNMDRGFGGYTF. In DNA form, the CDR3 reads TGTGCCAGCAGTAACATGGACAGGGGATTTGGTGGCTACACCTTC.